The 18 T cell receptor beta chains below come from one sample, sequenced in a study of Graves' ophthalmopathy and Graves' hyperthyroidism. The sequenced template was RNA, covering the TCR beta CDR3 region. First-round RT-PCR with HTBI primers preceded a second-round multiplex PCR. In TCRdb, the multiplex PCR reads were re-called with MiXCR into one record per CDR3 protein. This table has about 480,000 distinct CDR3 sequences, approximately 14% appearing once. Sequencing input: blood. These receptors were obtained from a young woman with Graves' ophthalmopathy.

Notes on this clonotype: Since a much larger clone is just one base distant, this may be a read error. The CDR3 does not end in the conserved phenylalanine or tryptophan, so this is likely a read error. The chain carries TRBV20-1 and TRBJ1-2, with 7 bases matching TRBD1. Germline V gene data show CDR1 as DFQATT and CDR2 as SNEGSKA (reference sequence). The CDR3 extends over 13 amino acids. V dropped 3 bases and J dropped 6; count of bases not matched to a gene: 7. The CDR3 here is CSARSGGKNGYTL. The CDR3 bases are TGCAGTGCTAGGTCAGGGGGTAAGAATGGCTACACCTTG.

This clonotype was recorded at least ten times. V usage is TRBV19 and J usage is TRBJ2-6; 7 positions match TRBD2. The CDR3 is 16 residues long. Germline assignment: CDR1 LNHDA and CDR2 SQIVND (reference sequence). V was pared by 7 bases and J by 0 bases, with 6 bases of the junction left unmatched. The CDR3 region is CASIGRGPSGANVLTF. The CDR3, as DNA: TGTGCCAGTATTGGGAGGGGCCCCTCTGGGGCCAACGTCCTGACTTTC.

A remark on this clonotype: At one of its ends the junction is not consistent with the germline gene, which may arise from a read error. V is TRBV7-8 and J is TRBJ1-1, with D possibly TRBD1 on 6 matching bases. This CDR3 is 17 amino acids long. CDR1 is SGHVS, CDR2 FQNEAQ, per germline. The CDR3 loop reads CASSPPRGAISNSEAFF. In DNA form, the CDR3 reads TGTGCCAGCAGTCCCCCCAGGGGCGCTATTTCGAACTCTGAAGCTTTCTTT.

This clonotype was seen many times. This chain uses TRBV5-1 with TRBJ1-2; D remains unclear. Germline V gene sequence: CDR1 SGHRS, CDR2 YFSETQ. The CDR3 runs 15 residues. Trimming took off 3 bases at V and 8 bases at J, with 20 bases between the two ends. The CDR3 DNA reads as TGCGCCAGCAGCTCGCTCCCGGGATCCCCGGAAGGCTACACCTTC. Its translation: CASSSLPGSPEGYTF.

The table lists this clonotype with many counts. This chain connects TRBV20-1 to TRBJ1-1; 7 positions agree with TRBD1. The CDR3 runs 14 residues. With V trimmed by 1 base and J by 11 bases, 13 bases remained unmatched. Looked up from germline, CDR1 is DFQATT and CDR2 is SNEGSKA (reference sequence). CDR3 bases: TGCAGTGCTAGAGGGTTTAGGGACAGAGGATGGGCTTTCTTT. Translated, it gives CSARGFRDRGWAFF.

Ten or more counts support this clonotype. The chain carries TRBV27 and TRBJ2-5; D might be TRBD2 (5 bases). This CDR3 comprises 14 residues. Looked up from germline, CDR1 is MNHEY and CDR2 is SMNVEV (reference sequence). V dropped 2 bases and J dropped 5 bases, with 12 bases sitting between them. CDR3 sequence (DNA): TGTGCCAGCAGTTTAGACCGGGGTGGGGAGACCCAGTACTTC. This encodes CASSLDRGGETQYF.

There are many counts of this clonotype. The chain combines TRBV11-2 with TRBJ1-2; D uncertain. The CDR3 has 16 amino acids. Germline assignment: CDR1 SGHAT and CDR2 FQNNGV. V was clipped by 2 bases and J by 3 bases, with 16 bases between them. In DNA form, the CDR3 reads TGTGCCAGCAGCTTAACCCCCGTCAGTTGGGACTATGGCTACACCTTC. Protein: CASSLTPVSWDYGYTF.

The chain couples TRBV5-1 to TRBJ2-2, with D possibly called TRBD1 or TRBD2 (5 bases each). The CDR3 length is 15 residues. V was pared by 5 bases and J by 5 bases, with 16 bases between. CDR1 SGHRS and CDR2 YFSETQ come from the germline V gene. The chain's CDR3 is CASSSSGTRTGELFF. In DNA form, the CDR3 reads TGCGCCAGCAGTTCATCCGGGACCCGAACCGGGGAGCTGTTTTTT.

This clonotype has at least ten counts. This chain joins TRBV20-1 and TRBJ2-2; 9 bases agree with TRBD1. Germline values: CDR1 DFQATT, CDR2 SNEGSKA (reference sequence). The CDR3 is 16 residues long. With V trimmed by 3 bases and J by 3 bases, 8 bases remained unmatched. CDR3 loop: CSASPGQGHHTGELFF. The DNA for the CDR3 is TGCAGTGCTAGCCCGGGACAGGGACATCACACCGGGGAGCTGTTTTTT.

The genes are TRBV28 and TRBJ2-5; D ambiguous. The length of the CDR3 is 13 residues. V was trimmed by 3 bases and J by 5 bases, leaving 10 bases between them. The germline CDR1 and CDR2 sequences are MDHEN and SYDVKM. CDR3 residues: CASSLRQLETQYF. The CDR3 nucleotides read TGTGCCAGCAGTTTGAGGCAGCTGGAGACCCAGTACTTC.

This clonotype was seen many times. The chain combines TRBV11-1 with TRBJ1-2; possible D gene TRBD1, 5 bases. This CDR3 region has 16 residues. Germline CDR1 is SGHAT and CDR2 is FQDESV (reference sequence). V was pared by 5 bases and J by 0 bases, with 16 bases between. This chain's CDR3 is CASSSTGTAPNYGYTF. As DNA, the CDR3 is TGTGCCAGCAGCAGCACCGGGACGGCCCCTAACTATGGCTACACCTTC.

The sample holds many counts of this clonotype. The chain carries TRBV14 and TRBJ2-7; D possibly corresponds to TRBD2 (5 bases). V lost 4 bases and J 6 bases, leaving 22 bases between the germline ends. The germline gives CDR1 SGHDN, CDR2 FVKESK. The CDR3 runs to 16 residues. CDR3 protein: CASSRKTGMSDGEQYF. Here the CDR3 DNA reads TGTGCCAGCAGCCGGAAAACCGGGATGTCCGACGGCGAGCAGTACTTC.

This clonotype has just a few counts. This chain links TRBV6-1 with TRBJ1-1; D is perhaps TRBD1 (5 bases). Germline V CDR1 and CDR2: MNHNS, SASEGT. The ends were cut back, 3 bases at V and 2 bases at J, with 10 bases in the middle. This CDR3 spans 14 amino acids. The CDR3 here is CASSEWGKNTEAFF. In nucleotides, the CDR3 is TGTGCCAGCAGTGAGTGGGGGAAAAACACTGAAGCTTTCTTT.

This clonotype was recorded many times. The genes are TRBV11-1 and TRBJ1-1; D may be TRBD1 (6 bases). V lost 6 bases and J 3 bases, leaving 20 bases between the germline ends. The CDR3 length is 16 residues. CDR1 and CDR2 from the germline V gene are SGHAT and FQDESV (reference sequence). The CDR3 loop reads CASSNRRGGLDTEAFF. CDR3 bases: TGTGCCAGCAGTAACCGCCGGGGGGGGCTAGACACTGAAGCTTTCTTT.

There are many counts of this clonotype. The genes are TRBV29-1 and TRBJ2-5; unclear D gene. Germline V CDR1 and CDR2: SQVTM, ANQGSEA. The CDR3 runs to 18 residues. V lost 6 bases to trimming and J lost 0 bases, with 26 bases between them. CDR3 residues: CSVSDTPKRAQYQETQYF. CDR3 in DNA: TGCAGCGTCTCAGACACCCCAAAGAGAGCCCAGTACCAAGAGACCCAGTACTTC.

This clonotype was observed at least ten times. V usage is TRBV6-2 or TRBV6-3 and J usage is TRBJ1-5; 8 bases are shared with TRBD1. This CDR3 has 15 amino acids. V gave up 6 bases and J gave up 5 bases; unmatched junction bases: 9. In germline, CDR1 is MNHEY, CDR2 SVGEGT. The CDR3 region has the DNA TGTGCCAGCAGGGACGGGACAGGCTCTCATCAGCCCCAGCATTTT. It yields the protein CASRDGTGSHQPQHF.

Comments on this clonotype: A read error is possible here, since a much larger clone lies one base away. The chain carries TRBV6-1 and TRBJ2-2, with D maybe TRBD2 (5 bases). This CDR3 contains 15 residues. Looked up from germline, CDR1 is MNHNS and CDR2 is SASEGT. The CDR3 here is CASAISQVFTGELCF. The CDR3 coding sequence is TGTGCCAGCGCCATTTCCCAGGTCTTTACCGGGGAGCTGTGTTTT.

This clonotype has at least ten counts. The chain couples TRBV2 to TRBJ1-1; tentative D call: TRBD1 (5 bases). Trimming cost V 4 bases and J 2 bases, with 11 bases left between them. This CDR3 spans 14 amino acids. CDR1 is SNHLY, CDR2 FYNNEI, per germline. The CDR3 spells CASSGRQSNTEAFF. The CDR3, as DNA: TGTGCCAGCAGTGGCAGACAGAGCAACACTGAAGCTTTCTTT.